Listed here is a single T cell receptor beta chain. The antigen remains unidentified. This entry comes from a study of cytomegalovirus exposure and HLA in healthy donors. Study results and caveats: Usually a TCR sequence was rare, but some public TCRs were found in many donors. Several V segments, TRBV6-2 and TRBV6-3 among them, could not be told apart and were dropped.

Use of 60 Vbeta and 13 Jbeta primers characterized the PCR. Profiled with immunoSEQ multiplex PCR; TCRdb holds only in-frame clones, not every one. The table lists more than 80,000 clones, roughly two thirds of them singletons. V was pared by 0 bases and J by 8 bases, with 15 bases between. The CDR3 sequence is 15 residues long. From germline, CDR1 is SGDLS and CDR2 YYNGEE. This chain joins TRBV9 and TRBJ2-1, with D possibly TRBD2 on 5 matching bases. The specimen sequenced was PBMCs. This clonotype was sampled from a female donor in good health and CMV-seronegative. CDR3 sequence (DNA): TGTGCCAGCAGCGTAGATTCGTGGGAGTGGGATGAGCAGTTCTTC. It specifies CASSVDSWEWDEQFF.